This T cell receptor (beta chain) came from a study of cytomegalovirus exposure and HLA in healthy donors. A note on this clone: Its target is unknown.

In the PCR, 60 Vbeta and 13 Jbeta primers were used. The table came from immunoSEQ multiplex PCR; TCRdb's copy has only in-frame clones and leaves some out. The data show under 300,000 clones, around 86% seen once. Germline V gene data show CDR1 as LNHNV and CDR2 as YYDKDF (reference sequence). CDR3 size: 17 residues. Trimming removed 0 bases at V and 1 base at J, with 13 bases between. Among the donors, all were healthy bone marrow donors. Findings and limits, study-wide: Judged likely to be a sequencing artifact was a cluster of highly shared sequence variants. An analysis was carried out later, and it reportedly showed fewer N-insertions in an Asian-associated ancestry cluster than the roughly 670-donor mean. The only immune exposure information that was available was CMV serostatus.

V and J are TRBV15 and TRBJ1-3; D might be TRBD1 (5 bases). This sequence was found in a man aged 40-55 years in good health and CMV-seropositive. The sample comprised PBMCs. Here the CDR3 DNA reads TGTGCCACCAGCAGAGAGATGGTTAGGGGTTCTGGAAACACCATATATTTT. Amino acids: CATSREMVRGSGNTIYF.